The source of this T cell receptor (beta chain) is a study of blood T cells in healthy people across ages. Peripheral blood samples of 9 to 10 milliliters were drawn from each donor. Total RNA, at least 6 micrograms per sample, was extracted from PBMCs. Alongside a J-beta primer mix, a sample-barcoded 5' primer served in a second PCR lasting roughly 6 to 11 cycles. Tags on each cDNA molecule came from a template-switch adaptor with 12 random nucleotides. TCRdb reprocessed the 5' RACE reads with MiXCR, giving one entry per CDR3 protein. Here the sample spans 850,000 to 1,100,000 distinct CDR3 sequences, less than 45% being singletons. The CDR3 extends over 13 amino acids. Between the trimmed V and J ends, which lost 4 bases and 5 bases, there was a span of 9 bases. Germline values: CDR1 MNHEY, CDR2 SMNVEV (reference sequence).

Sequencing was done on a sample of blood. The receptor was derived from a man younger than 35 in good health. J is TRBJ1-5 and V is TRBV27; D unresolved. This chain's CDR3 is CASSWTGDQPQHF. The DNA of the CDR3 is TGTGCCAGCAGTTGGACGGGCGATCAGCCCCAGCATTTT.